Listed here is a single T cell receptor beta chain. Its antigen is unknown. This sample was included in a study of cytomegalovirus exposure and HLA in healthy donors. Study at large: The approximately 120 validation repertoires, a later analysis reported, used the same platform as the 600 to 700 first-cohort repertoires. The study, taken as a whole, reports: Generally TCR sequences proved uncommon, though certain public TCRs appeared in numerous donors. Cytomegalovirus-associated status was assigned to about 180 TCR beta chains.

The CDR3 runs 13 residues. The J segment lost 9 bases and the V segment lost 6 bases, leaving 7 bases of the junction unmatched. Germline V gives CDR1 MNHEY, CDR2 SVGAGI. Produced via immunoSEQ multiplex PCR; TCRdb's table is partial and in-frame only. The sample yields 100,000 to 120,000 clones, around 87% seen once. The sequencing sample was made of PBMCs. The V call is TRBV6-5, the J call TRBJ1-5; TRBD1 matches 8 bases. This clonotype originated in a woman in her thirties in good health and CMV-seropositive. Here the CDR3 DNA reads TGTGCCAGCAGCTACGGACAGGGATTGCCCCAGCATTTT. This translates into CASSYGQGLPQHF.